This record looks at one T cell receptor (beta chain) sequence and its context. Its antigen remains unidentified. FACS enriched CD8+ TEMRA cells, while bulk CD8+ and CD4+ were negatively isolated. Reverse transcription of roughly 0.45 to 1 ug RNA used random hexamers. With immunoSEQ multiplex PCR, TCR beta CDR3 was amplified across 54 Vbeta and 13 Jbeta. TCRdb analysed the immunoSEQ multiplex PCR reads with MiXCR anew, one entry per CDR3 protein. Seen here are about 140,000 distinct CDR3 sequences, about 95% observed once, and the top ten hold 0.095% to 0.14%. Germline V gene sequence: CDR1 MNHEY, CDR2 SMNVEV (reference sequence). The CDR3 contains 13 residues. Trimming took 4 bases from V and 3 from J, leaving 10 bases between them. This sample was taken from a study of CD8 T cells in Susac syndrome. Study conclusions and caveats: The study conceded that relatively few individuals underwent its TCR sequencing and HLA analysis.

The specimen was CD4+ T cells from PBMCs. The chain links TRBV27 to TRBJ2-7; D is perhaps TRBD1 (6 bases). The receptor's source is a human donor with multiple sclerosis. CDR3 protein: CASSYGTNYEQYF. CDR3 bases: TGTGCCAGCAGTTACGGGACAAACTACGAGCAGTACTTC.